This T cell receptor (beta chain) appears in the sequencing data of a study of T-cell reconstitution after alpha-beta-depleted transplantation in children. On this clonotype: The antigen is unknown.

Study-wide results and caveats: The origin of high day-60 TCRbeta diversity in some patients lay in surviving recipient T cells and thymic progenitors. T cells produced anew were the main source of T-cell counts and diversity one year after transplant. Reported findings indicate that, about two months after transplant, alpha-beta T cells came from several hundred expanded clones, which were derived from non-depleted graft cells.

The CDR3 extends over 13 amino acids. Between the trimmed V and J ends, which lost 6 bases and 4 bases, there was a span of 13 bases. Germline values: CDR1 MNHEY, CDR2 SVGAGI. TCRbeta library preparation incorporated unique molecular identifiers. TCRdb reprocessed the PCR reads with MiXCR, giving one entry per CDR3 protein. In the table there are about a million distinct CDR3 sequences, about 30% of which are singletons. Sequences were derived from PBMCs, mostly from graft donor cells, sampled 360 days after TCRalphabeta/CD19-depleted stem cell transplant. The V call is TRBV6-5, the J call TRBJ2-7; D may be TRBD1 or TRBD2 (6 bases each). The clonotype comes from a boy younger than two who had a stem cell transplant for SCID, so the T cells may come from the graft donor. Here the CDR3 DNA reads TGTGCCAGCAGGCCCACAGGGAGGTACGAGCAGTACTTC. It is translated as CASRPTGRYEQYF.